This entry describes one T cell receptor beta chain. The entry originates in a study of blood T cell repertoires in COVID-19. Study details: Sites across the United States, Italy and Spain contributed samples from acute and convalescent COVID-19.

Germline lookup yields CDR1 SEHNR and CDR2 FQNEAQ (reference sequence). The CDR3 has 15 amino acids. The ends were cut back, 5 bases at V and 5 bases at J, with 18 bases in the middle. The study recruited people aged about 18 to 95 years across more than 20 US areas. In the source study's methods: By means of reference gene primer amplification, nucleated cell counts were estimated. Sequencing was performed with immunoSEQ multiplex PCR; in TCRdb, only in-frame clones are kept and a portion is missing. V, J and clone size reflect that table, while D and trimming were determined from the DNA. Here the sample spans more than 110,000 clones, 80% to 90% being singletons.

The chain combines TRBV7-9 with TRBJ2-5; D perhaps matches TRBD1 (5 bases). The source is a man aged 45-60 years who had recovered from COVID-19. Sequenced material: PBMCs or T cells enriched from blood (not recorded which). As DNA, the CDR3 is TGTGCCAGCAGCCCTCGGGCAGGGTCTTCGGAGACCCAGTACTTC. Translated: CASSPRAGSSETQYF.